These 6 T cell receptor beta chains originate from one sample sequenced in a study of cytomegalovirus exposure and HLA in healthy donors. The study ran its PCR with 60 Vbeta and 13 Jbeta primers. The data were produced by immunoSEQ multiplex PCR, yet TCRdb's version contains in-frame clones alone and is incomplete. Here the sample spans 200,000 or so clones, 82% being singletons. The sequenced sample consisted of PBMCs. These receptors originate from a boy younger than 10 in good health and CMV-seronegative.

This chain links TRBV7-2 with TRBJ1-2; TRBD1 aligns across 10 bases. From germline, CDR1 is SGHTA and CDR2 FQGNSA. Unmatched junction bases numbered 4, after V lost 4 bases and J lost 5 bases. There are 14 residues in the CDR3. This chain's CDR3 is CASSSDRGGYGYTF. The CDR3 DNA reads TGTGCCAGCAGCTCGGACAGGGGGGGATATGGCTACACCTTC. The full variable domain, completed using reference TRBV7-2 and TRBJ1-2, is GAGVSQSPSNKVTEKGKDVELRCDPISGHTALYWYRQSLGQGLEFLIYFQGNSAPDKSGLPSDRFSAERTGGSVSTLTIQRTQQEDSAVYLCASSSDRGGYGYTFGSGTRLTVV.

This rearrangement joins TRBV6-4 to TRBJ2-2; tentative D call: TRBD1 (5 bases). V lost 2 bases, J lost 4 bases, and 5 bases lay in between. CDR3 length equals 13 residues. CDR1 is MRHNA, CDR2 SNTAGT, per germline. The CDR3 sequence is CASSDRGTGELFF. CDR3 bases: TGTGCCAGCAGTGACAGGGGCACCGGGGAGCTGTTTTTT.

DNA for the CDR3: TGTGCCAGTAGTGGCAGGGTAAATGAAAAACTGTTTTTT. Translated, it gives CASSGRVNEKLFF. The V call is TRBV19, the J call TRBJ1-4; tentatively, D is TRBD1 (5 bases). Germline-derived CDR1 and CDR2 are LNHDA and SQIVND (reference sequence). The germline V and J ends were trimmed by 5 bases and 5 bases, with 9 bases remaining between them. The CDR3 covers 13 residues.

The chain uses TRBV7-3 and TRBJ2-3; 10 nucleotides match TRBD2. The CDR3 is 15 residues long. Germline V gene data show CDR1 as SGHTA and CDR2 as FQGTGA. Germline trimming cut 6 bases from V and 2 bases from J; bases unmatched to any gene: 5. The CDR3 loop is CASSLGLAVTDTQYF. CDR3 nucleotides: TGTGCCAGCAGTCTCGGACTAGCGGTCACAGATACGCAGTATTTT. The complete variable domain, with remaining parts taken from reference TRBV7-3 and TRBJ2-3, reads GAGVSQTPSNKVTEKGKYVELRCDPISGHTALYWYRQSLGQGPEFLIYFQGTGAADDSGLPNDRFFAVRPEGSVSTLKIQRTERGDSAVYLCASSLGLAVTDTQYFGPGTRLTVL.

This rearrangement joins TRBV13 to TRBJ2-7; 9 nucleotides line up with TRBD2. The junction had 11 bases not matched to a gene; V was cut back by 1 base and J by 7 bases. CDR1 is PRHDT and CDR2 is FYEKMQ in the germline V gene (reference sequence). CDR3 length equals 16 residues. The CDR3 here is CASSLDGGGGAREQYF. In DNA, the CDR3 is TGTGCCAGCAGCTTAGATGGCGGCGGGGGGGCGCGAGAGCAGTACTTC.

J is TRBJ1-4 and V is TRBV5-4; 7 nucleotides line up with TRBD1. CDR3 size: 14 residues. Per the germline V gene, CDR1 is SGHNT and CDR2 is YYREEE (reference sequence). V gave up 4 bases and J gave up 6 bases; unmatched junction bases: 6. The CDR3: CASSLGTEDEKLFF. CDR3 nucleotide sequence: TGTGCCAGCAGCCTCGGGACAGAGGATGAAAAACTGTTTTTT. Supplemented by reference TRBV5-4 and TRBJ1-4, the full variable domain reads ETGVTQSPTHLIKTRGQQVTLRCSSQSGHNTVSWYQQALGQGPQFIFQYYREEENGRGNFPPRFSGLQFPNYSSELNVNALELDDSALYLCASSLGTEDEKLFFGSGTQLSVL.